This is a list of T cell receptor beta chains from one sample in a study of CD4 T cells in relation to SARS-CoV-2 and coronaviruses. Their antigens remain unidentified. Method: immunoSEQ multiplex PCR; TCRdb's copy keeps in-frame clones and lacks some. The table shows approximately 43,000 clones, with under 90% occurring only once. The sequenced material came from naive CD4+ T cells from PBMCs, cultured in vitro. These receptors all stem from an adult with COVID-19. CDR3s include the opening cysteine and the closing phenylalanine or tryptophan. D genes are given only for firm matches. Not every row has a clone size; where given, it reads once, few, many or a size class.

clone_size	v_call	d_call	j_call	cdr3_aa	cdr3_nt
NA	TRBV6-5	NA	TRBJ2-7	CASGPAGQISYEQYF	TGTGCCAGCGGCCCTGCTGGACAGATCTCCTACGAGCAGTACTTC
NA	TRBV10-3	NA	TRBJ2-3	CAISDGSKKSTDTQYF	TGTGCCATCAGTGACGGTTCTAAAAAGAGCACAGATACGCAGTATTTT
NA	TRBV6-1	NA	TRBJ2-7	CASSESVVGATYEQYF	TGTGCCAGCAGTGAATCCGTCGTGGGAGCGACCTACGAGCAGTACTTC
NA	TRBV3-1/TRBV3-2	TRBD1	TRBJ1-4	CASSLEPTGRNEKLFF	TGTGCCAGCAGCCTTGAGCCGACAGGGCGAAATGAAAAACTGTTTTTT
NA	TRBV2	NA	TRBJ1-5	CASSSVNSNQPQHF	TGTGCCAGCAGTTCTGTCAATAGCAATCAGCCCCAGCATTTT
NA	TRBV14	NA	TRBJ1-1	CASSQEPRGTEAFF	TGTGCCAGCAGCCAAGAGCCCCGTGGCACTGAAGCTTTCTTT
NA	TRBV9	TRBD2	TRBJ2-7	CASSPRLAEPYEQYF	TGTGCCAGCAGCCCAAGACTAGCGGAGCCTTACGAGCAGTACTTC
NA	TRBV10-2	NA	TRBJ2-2	CASSEFAIGELFF	TGCGCCAGCAGTGAGTTTGCAATCGGGGAGCTGTTTTTT
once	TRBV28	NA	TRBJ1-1	CASSLFPVGTEAFF	TGTGCCAGCAGTTTATTTCCGGTTGGCACTGAAGCTTTCTTT
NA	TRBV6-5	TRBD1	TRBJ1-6	CASSRQGRNSPLHF	TGTGCCAGCAGTAGACAGGGGAGGAATTCACCCCTCCACTTT
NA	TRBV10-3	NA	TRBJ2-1	CAIGLGTLSSYNEQFF	TGTGCCATCGGCCTGGGGACACTAAGCTCCTACAATGAGCAGTTCTTC
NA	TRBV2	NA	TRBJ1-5	CASSEEVDQPQHF	TGTGCCAGCAGTGAAGAGGTGGATCAGCCCCAGCATTTT
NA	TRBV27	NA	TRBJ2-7	CASRLSARSRVGQYF	TGTGCCAGCAGGCTTAGCGCGAGAAGCCGAGTGGGGCAGTACTTC
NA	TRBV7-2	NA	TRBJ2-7	CASSLGRGPYEQYF	TGTGCCAGCAGCTTAGGGAGGGGGCCTTACGAGCAGTACTTC
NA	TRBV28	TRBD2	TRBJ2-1	CASTSGSKFDEQFF	TGTGCCAGCACTAGCGGGAGTAAGTTTGATGAGCAGTTCTTC
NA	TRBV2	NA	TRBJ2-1	CATPSRGGRYNEQFF	TGTGCCACCCCGTCAAGGGGGGGAAGGTACAATGAGCAGTTCTTC
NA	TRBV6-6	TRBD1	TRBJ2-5	CASSRKTGDETQYF	TGTGCCAGCAGTCGGAAGACAGGGGATGAGACCCAGTACTTC
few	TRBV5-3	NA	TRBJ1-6	CARFGTNHNSPLHF	TGTGCCAGATTTGGGACCAATCATAATTCACCCCTCCACTTT
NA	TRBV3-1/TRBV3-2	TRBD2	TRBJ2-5	CASSRQTSGRGETQYF	TGTGCCAGCAGCCGACAGACTAGCGGGAGAGGGGAGACCCAGTACTTC
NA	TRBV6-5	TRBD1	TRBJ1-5	CASTTGTGRQPQHF	TGTGCCAGCACCACCGGGACAGGAAGGCAGCCCCAGCATTTT
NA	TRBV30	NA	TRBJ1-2	CAWRVGMGGYTF	TGTGCCTGGAGGGTAGGGATGGGGGGCTACACCTTC
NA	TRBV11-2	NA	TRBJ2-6	CASRRAGVGNSGANVLTF	TGTGCCAGCAGGCGTGCGGGCGTAGGGAACTCTGGGGCCAACGTCCTGACTTTC
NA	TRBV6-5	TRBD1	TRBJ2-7	CASSSGTGWEQYF	TGTGCCAGCAGTTCCGGGACAGGGTGGGAGCAGTACTTC
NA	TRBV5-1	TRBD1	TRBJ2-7	CASSRDSYEQYF	TGCGCCAGCAGCCGGGACAGCTACGAGCAGTACTTC
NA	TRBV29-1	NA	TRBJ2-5	CSVAGARRETQYF	TGCAGCGTAGCCGGGGCCCGGAGAGAGACCCAGTACTTC
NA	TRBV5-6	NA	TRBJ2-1	CASWSGGTDEQFF	TGTGCCAGCTGGAGCGGAGGTACCGATGAGCAGTTCTTC
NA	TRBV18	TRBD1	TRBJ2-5	CASSPRNQATDRAETQYF	TGTGCCAGCTCACCACGTAATCAGGCGACAGACAGGGCGGAGACCCAGTACTTC
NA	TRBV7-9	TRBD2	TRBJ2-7	CASSHPGLGSYEQYF	TGTGCCAGCAGCCACCCGGGACTAGGTTCCTACGAGCAGTACTTC
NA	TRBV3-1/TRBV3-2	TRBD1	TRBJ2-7	CASRVGQGATGEQYF	TGTGCCAGCAGAGTAGGACAGGGGGCAACGGGCGAGCAGTACTTC
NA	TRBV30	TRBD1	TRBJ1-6	CAWTQQGHLNSPLHF	TGTGCCTGGACTCAACAGGGGCATTTAAATTCACCCCTCCACTTT
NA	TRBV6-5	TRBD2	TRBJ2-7	CASREREHSYEQYF	TGTGCCAGCAGGGAGCGGGAGCACTCCTACGAGCAGTACTTC
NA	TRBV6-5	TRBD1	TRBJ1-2	CASSRDRVYTF	TGTGCCAGCAGCCGCGACAGGGTCTACACCTTC
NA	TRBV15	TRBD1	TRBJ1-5	CATSRDPGQGGQPQHF	TGTGCCACCAGCAGAGATCCAGGACAGGGAGGTCAGCCCCAGCATTTT
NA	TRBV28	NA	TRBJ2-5	CASRYQETQYF	TGTGCCAGCAGATACCAAGAGACCCAGTACTTC
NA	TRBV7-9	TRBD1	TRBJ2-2	CASSPTGGPPGELFF	TGTGCCAGCAGCCCCACAGGGGGTCCCCCCGGGGAGCTGTTTTTT
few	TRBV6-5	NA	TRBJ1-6	CASSYIGSPLHF	TGTGCCAGCAGTTACATAGGTTCACCCCTCCACTTT
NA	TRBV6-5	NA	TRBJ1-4	CASSYQSPTNEKLFF	TGTGCCAGCAGTTATCAGTCCCCAACTAATGAAAAACTGTTTTTT
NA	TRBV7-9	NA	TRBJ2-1	CASSLLGAEAVNEQFF	TGTGCCAGCAGCTTATTGGGGGCCGAGGCAGTGAATGAGCAGTTCTTC
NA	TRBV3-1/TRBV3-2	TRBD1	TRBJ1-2	CASSQTGGGGYGYTF	TGTGCCAGCAGCCAAACAGGGGGTGGTGGCTATGGCTACACCTTC
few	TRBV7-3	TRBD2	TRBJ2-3	CASSPTSGKFTDTQYF	TGTGCCAGCAGCCCGACTAGCGGGAAGTTCACAGATACGCAGTATTTT
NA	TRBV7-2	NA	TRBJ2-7	CASSFDSSGDYEQYF	TGTGCCAGCAGCTTCGACAGCTCGGGGGATTACGAGCAGTACTTC
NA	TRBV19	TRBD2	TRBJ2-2	CASSTSGSGSGGELFF	TGTGCCAGTAGTACAAGCGGTAGCGGGAGTGGCGGGGAGCTGTTTTTT
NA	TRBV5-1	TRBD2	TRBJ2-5	CASNGLAGGRKTQYF	TGCGCCAGCAACGGGCTAGCGGGAGGACGTAAGACCCAGTACTTC
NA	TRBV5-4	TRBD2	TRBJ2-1	CASSATSGINNEQFF	TGTGCCAGCAGCGCTACTAGCGGGATAAACAATGAGCAGTTCTTC
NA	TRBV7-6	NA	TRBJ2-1	CASSLEVPSRSYNEQFF	TGTGCCAGCAGCTTAGAAGTCCCGTCTAGGTCCTACAATGAGCAGTTCTTC
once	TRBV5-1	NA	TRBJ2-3	CASSAGGLKDTQYF	TGCGCCAGCAGCGCCGGGGGCTTGAAAGATACGCAGTATTTT
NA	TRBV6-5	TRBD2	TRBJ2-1	CASIASGNNEQFF	TGTGCCAGCATCGCTAGCGGTAACAATGAGCAGTTCTTC
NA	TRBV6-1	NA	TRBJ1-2	CASSEPDTSLGYTF	TGTGCCAGCAGTGAACCTGACACCTCTCTAGGCTACACCTTC
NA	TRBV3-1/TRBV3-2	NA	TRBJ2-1	CASSHLGGIRGEQFF	TGTGCCAGCAGCCATCTAGGGGGAATACGGGGAGAGCAGTTCTTC
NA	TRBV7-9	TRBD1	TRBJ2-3	CGTQGATPDTQYF	TGTGGGACCCAGGGGGCTACTCCAGATACGCAGTATTTT
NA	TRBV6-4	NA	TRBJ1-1	CASSEGTGTEAFF	TGTGCCAGCAGTGAGGGCACGGGGACTGAAGCTTTCTTT
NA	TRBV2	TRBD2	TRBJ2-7	CASSEVTLAGGPYEQYF	TGTGCCAGCAGTGAAGTGACGTTAGCGGGAGGGCCCTACGAGCAGTACTTC
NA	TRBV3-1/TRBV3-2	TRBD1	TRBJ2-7	CATREQGISYEQYF	TGTGCCACCAGGGAACAGGGGATCTCCTACGAGCAGTACTTC
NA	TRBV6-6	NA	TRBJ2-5	CASSTGNMRTQYF	TGTGCCAGCAGTACAGGGAATATGCGGACCCAGTACTTC
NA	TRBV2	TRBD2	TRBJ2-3	CASRPTLAGTQYF	TGTGCCAGCAGACCAACCCTAGCGGGTACGCAGTATTTT